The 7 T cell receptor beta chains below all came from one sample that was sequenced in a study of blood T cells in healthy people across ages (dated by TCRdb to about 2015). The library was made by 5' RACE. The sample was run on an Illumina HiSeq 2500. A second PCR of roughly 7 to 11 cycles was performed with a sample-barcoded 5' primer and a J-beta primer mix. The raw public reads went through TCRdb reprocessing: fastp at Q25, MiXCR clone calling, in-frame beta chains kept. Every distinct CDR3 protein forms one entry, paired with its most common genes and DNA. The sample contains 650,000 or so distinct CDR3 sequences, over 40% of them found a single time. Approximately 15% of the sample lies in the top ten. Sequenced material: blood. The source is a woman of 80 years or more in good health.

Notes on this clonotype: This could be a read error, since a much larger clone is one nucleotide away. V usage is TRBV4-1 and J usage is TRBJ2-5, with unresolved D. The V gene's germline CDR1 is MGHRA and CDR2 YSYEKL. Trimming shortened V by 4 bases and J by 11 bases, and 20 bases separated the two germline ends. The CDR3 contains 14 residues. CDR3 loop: CASSPHGVLNEQYF. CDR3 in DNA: TGCGCCAGCAGCCCCCATGGGGTGTTAAATGAGCAGTACTTC.

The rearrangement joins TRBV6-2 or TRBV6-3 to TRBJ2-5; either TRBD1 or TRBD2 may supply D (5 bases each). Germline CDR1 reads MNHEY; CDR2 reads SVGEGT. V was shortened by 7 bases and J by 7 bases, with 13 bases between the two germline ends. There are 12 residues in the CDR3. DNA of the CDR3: TGTGCCAGCACCGACGGGGCTGGGACCCAGTACTTC. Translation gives CASTDGAGTQYF.

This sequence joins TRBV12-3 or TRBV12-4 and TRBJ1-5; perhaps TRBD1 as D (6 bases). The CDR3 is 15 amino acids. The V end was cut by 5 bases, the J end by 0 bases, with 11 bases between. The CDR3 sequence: CASSLRDISNQPQHF. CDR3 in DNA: TGTGCCAGCAGTCTCAGGGACATTAGCAATCAGCCCCAGCATTTT.

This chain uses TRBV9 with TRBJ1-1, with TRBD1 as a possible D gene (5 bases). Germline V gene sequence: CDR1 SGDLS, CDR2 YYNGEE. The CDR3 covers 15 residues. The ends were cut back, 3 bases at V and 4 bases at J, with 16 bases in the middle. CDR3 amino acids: CASSASGARGTEAFF. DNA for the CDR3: TGTGCCAGCAGCGCGTCCGGGGCGAGGGGCACTGAAGCTTTCTTT.

DNA for the CDR3: TGTGCCACCAGTCAACAGGGTGGAGGCGCTGAAGCTTTCTTT. As protein: CATSQQGGGAEAFF. J is TRBJ1-1 and V is TRBV24-1, with D tentatively TRBD1 (6 bases). V lost 6 bases and J 6 bases, leaving 16 bases between the germline ends. Germline CDR1 KGHDR, CDR2 SFDVKD. This CDR3 is built from 14 residues.

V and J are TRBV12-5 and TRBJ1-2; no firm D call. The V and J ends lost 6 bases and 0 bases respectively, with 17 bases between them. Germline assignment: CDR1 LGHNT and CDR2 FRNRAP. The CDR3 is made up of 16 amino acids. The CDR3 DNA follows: TGTGCTAGTGGCCCAGGATTCTCACCTCCTAACTATGGCTACACCTTC. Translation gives CASGPGFSPPNYGYTF.

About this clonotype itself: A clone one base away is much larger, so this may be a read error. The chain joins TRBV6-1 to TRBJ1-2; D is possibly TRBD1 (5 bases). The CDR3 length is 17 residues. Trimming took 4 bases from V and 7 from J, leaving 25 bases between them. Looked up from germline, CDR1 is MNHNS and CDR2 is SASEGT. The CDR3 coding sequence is TGTGCCAGCAGTGGGTTTCGGACGGTGGCTGGGGCTGGTGGCTACACCTTC. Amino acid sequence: CASSGFRTVAGAGGYTF.